This TCR beta chain was documented in a study of early T cells in non-severe SARS-CoV-2 infection. One entry per CDR3 protein results from TCRdb running MiXCR on the 5' RACE reads. The sample yields roughly 46,000 distinct CDR3 sequences, over 6% seen once. CDR1 and CDR2 (germline): ENHRY, SYGVKD. The CDR3 extends over 12 amino acids. Points on this clonotype: The junction departs from germline at one end; a sequencing error may be responsible.

The receptor was isolated from an adult who was a healthcare worker with PCR-confirmed SARS-CoV-2 infection or an uninfected control (not recorded which). V and J are TRBV10-3 and TRBJ1-1; D gene ambiguous. Sequencing was performed on whole blood. CDR3 sequence (DNA): TGTGCCATCAGTGAGGATAACACTGAAACTTTCTTT. This codes for CAISEDNTETFF.